This is a list of T cell receptor beta chains from one sample in a study of blood T cell repertoires in COVID-19. Data came from immunoSEQ multiplex PCR; TCRdb stores just in-frame clones and leaves some out. Among hundreds of thousands of clones, 65% to 90% were seen once, and the ten largest hold around 5.5%. The sequenced sample was peripheral blood. All receptors come from a man aged 50 to 59 with active or convalescent COVID-19. The CDR3 runs from the conserved cysteine through the conserved F or W. D genes are given only for firm matches. Clone size, where shown, is once, few, many, or a class for clones that have expanded.

CDR3nt: TGTGCCACGCTGGCAGAGAGGACTAGCACAGATACGCAGTATTTT
CDR3aa: CATLAERTSTDTQYF
d_gene: .
v_gene: TRBV28
len: 15
abundance: .
j_gene: TRBJ2-3

CDR3nt: TGTGCCACCAGTGACTCGACAGGAAGCAATCAGCCCCAGCATTTT
CDR3aa: CATSDSTGSNQPQHF
d_gene: .
v_gene: TRBV24-1
len: 15
abundance: .
j_gene: TRBJ1-5

CDR3nt: TGTGCCAGCTCAGCGTACCAAGAGACCCAGTACTTC
CDR3aa: CASSAYQETQYF
d_gene: .
v_gene: TRBV18
len: 12
abundance: once
j_gene: TRBJ2-5

CDR3nt: TGTGCCAGCAGCCAAGATTTGAGCACTGAAGCTTTCTTT
CDR3aa: CASSQDLSTEAFF
d_gene: .
v_gene: TRBV4-2
len: 13
abundance: .
j_gene: TRBJ1-1

CDR3nt: TGCGCCAGCAGCTTCGGGTTTGTCTCGGACAGGCGGAGGAAAAACACCGGGGAGCTGTTTTTT
CDR3aa: CASSFGFVSDRRRKNTGELFF
d_gene: TRBD1
v_gene: TRBV5-1
len: 21
abundance: .
j_gene: TRBJ2-2

CDR3nt: TGTGCCAGCAGCCAAGCGGGACTTCTGGGAAACACCATATATTTT
CDR3aa: CASSQAGLLGNTIYF
d_gene: .
v_gene: TRBV3-1/TRBV3-2
len: 15
abundance: .
j_gene: TRBJ1-3

CDR3nt: TGCAGCGTACAACTAGGCTACGAGCAGTACTTC
CDR3aa: CSVQLGYEQYF
d_gene: .
v_gene: TRBV29-1
len: 11
abundance: .
j_gene: TRBJ2-7

CDR3nt: TGTGCCAGTAGTTTCGGTTTCAATCAGCCCCAGCATTTT
CDR3aa: CASSFGFNQPQHF
d_gene: .
v_gene: TRBV19
len: 13
abundance: .
j_gene: TRBJ1-5

CDR3nt: TGTGCCAGCAGCGTAGGGACCGACCCGGGACAAGAGACCCAGTACTTC
CDR3aa: CASSVGTDPGQETQYF
d_gene: .
v_gene: TRBV9
len: 16
abundance: .
j_gene: TRBJ2-5

CDR3nt: TGTGCCAGCAAGAGCGGGACGAGGGGAAACACCATATATTTT
CDR3aa: CASKSGTRGNTIYF
d_gene: .
v_gene: TRBV7-9
len: 14
abundance: .
j_gene: TRBJ1-3

CDR3nt: TGTGCCAGCAGCCAAGATCTGAGCGAAAATCAGCCCCAGCATTTT
CDR3aa: CASSQDLSENQPQHF
d_gene: .
v_gene: TRBV3-1/TRBV3-2
len: 15
abundance: once
j_gene: TRBJ1-5

CDR3nt: TGTGCCAGCAGCTTTGACAGGCTCGCCGGGGAGCTGTTTTTT
CDR3aa: CASSFDRLAGELFF
d_gene: .
v_gene: TRBV6-5
len: 14
abundance: .
j_gene: TRBJ2-2

CDR3nt: TGTGCCAGCAGCGTAGGTGACAGGGAGACCGGGGAGCTGTTTTTT
CDR3aa: CASSVGDRETGELFF
d_gene: TRBD1
v_gene: TRBV9
len: 15
abundance: .
j_gene: TRBJ2-2

CDR3nt: TGTGCCAGCAGCTTTAGAAGCTCCTACGAGCAGTACTTC
CDR3aa: CASSFRSSYEQYF
d_gene: .
v_gene: TRBV7-9
len: 13
abundance: .
j_gene: TRBJ2-7

CDR3nt: TGTGCCAGCAGCCTACTGGGGATTAGCGGGAGTGATACGCAGTATTTT
CDR3aa: CASSLLGISGSDTQYF
d_gene: TRBD2
v_gene: TRBV11-2
len: 16
abundance: .
j_gene: TRBJ2-3

CDR3nt: TGCGCCAGCAGCCAGGGGGACAGGGGCCTCTCTAATGAAAAACTGTTTTTT
CDR3aa: CASSQGDRGLSNEKLFF
d_gene: TRBD1
v_gene: TRBV4-1
len: 17
abundance: .
j_gene: TRBJ1-4

CDR3nt: TGTGCCAGCAGTGTCATCGGGACAGGTATTGCCAAAAACATTCAGTACTTC
CDR3aa: CASSVIGTGIAKNIQYF
d_gene: TRBD1
v_gene: TRBV6-2/TRBV6-3
len: 17
abundance: .
j_gene: TRBJ2-4

CDR3nt: TGCGCCAGCAGTCAGGGGGACCCGACCTATGGCTACACCTTC
CDR3aa: CASSQGDPTYGYTF
d_gene: TRBD1
v_gene: TRBV5-1
len: 14
abundance: .
j_gene: TRBJ1-2

CDR3nt: TGCGCCAGCAGCCCCATGGGGGGGCATGGCTACACCTTC
CDR3aa: CASSPMGGHGYTF
d_gene: .
v_gene: TRBV5-1
len: 13
abundance: .
j_gene: TRBJ1-2

CDR3nt: TGTGCCAGCAGCCCAGGGGGCTCCTACAATGAGCAGTTCTTC
CDR3aa: CASSPGGSYNEQFF
d_gene: TRBD1
v_gene: TRBV2
len: 14
abundance: .
j_gene: TRBJ2-1

CDR3nt: TGCGCCAGCAGCTTACCCGGGACAGTGGGGGATCAGCCCCAGCATTTT
CDR3aa: CASSLPGTVGDQPQHF
d_gene: TRBD1
v_gene: TRBV5-1
len: 16
abundance: .
j_gene: TRBJ1-5

CDR3nt: TGTGCCAGCAGTTCAGGGGATTCGTATTCGGAGACCCAGTACTTC
CDR3aa: CASSSGDSYSETQYF
d_gene: .
v_gene: TRBV6-5
len: 15
abundance: once
j_gene: TRBJ2-5

CDR3nt: TGTGCCAGCAGCTCCAGGGGCGCGAATAATTCACCCCTCCACTTT
CDR3aa: CASSSRGANNSPLHF
d_gene: .
v_gene: TRBV27
len: 15
abundance: once
j_gene: TRBJ1-6

CDR3nt: TGTGCCTCCCGGACAGGGGTGAGAACTGAAGCTTTCTTT
CDR3aa: CASRTGVRTEAFF
d_gene: TRBD1
v_gene: TRBV6-5
len: 13
abundance: .
j_gene: TRBJ1-1

CDR3nt: TGTGCCAGCAGCGTAGGAATCTCTAGCTACGAGCAGTACTTC
CDR3aa: CASSVGISSYEQYF
d_gene: .
v_gene: TRBV9
len: 14
abundance: few
j_gene: TRBJ2-7

CDR3nt: TGTGCCAGCAGTCTACGGGACAGGGAGATTTCACCCCTCCACTTT
CDR3aa: CASSLRDREISPLHF
d_gene: TRBD1
v_gene: TRBV28
len: 15
abundance: .
j_gene: TRBJ1-6

CDR3nt: TGTGCCTGGCTGCCCGGGACTAGCGGCACAGATACGCAGTATTTT
CDR3aa: CAWLPGTSGTDTQYF
d_gene: TRBD2
v_gene: TRBV30
len: 15
abundance: .
j_gene: TRBJ2-3

CDR3nt: TGTGCCAGCAGTCCCAGGGTAGGAAGAGAGACCCAGTACTTC
CDR3aa: CASSPRVGRETQYF
d_gene: .
v_gene: TRBV28
len: 14
abundance: .
j_gene: TRBJ2-5

CDR3nt: TGTGCCAGCACAGGTACGGCCAGGGCGAATGAGCAGTTCTTC
CDR3aa: CASTGTARANEQFF
d_gene: .
v_gene: TRBV6-5
len: 14
abundance: .
j_gene: TRBJ2-1

CDR3nt: TGTGCCAGCCGGGACAGGGGGTCGGACGGGGAGCTGTTTTTT
CDR3aa: CASRDRGSDGELFF
d_gene: TRBD1
v_gene: TRBV19
len: 14
abundance: .
j_gene: TRBJ2-2

CDR3nt: TGTGCCAGCAGCGACATCCAGGGATTCGGCTACACCTTC
CDR3aa: CASSDIQGFGYTF
d_gene: .
v_gene: TRBV9
len: 13
abundance: few
j_gene: TRBJ1-2

CDR3nt: TGTGCCAGCAGCTTAGACGGGGTCGCTATTTCACCCCTCCACTTT
CDR3aa: CASSLDGVAISPLHF
d_gene: .
v_gene: TRBV7-2
len: 15
abundance: .
j_gene: TRBJ1-6

CDR3nt: TGTGCCAGCAGTTTCGAGGGTACAGATACGCAGTATTTT
CDR3aa: CASSFEGTDTQYF
d_gene: .
v_gene: TRBV12-3/TRBV12-4
len: 13
abundance: .
j_gene: TRBJ2-3

CDR3nt: TGCGCCAGCAGCCTAGATGCCAGCGGGGGGACGAATGAGCAGTTCTTC
CDR3aa: CASSLDASGGTNEQFF
d_gene: TRBD2
v_gene: TRBV5-1
len: 16
abundance: .
j_gene: TRBJ2-1

CDR3nt: TGTGCCAGCAGCATAGCGGGAGGGACCTACAATGAGCAGTTCTTC
CDR3aa: CASSIAGGTYNEQFF
d_gene: TRBD2
v_gene: TRBV5-4
len: 15
abundance: .
j_gene: TRBJ2-1

CDR3nt: TGCGCCAGCAACTTGGGACAGGCCCCCCAGTTCTTC
CDR3aa: CASNLGQAPQFF
d_gene: TRBD1
v_gene: TRBV5-1
len: 12
abundance: .
j_gene: TRBJ2-1

CDR3nt: TGTGCCAGCAGCTTAGGTATCGAGCGGGTTTACAATGAGCAGTTCTTC
CDR3aa: CASSLGIERVYNEQFF
d_gene: .
v_gene: TRBV7-2
len: 16
abundance: .
j_gene: TRBJ2-1

CDR3nt: TGTGCCAGCAGCTTAGACGGGGGGACAGGGGTCAATGAGCAGTTCTTC
CDR3aa: CASSLDGGTGVNEQFF
d_gene: TRBD1
v_gene: TRBV7-7
len: 16
abundance: .
j_gene: TRBJ2-1

CDR3nt: TGTGCCAGTAGTATCCCGGGAGGGGGGGGCGATGAGCAGTTCTTC
CDR3aa: CASSIPGGGGDEQFF
d_gene: TRBD2
v_gene: TRBV19
len: 15
abundance: .
j_gene: TRBJ2-1

CDR3nt: TGTGCCAGCAGCCAAGGCTCCCGGGGGGGACTTACACCCCTCCACTTT
CDR3aa: CASSQGSRGGLTPLHF
d_gene: .
v_gene: TRBV3-1/TRBV3-2
len: 16
abundance: .
j_gene: TRBJ1-6

CDR3nt: TGTGCCAGTAGTAGCGTGTACAGCCCTAACTATGGCTACACCTTC
CDR3aa: CASSSVYSPNYGYTF
d_gene: .
v_gene: TRBV19
len: 15
abundance: .
j_gene: TRBJ1-2

CDR3nt: TGTGCCAGCAGTGATCTCGACCGGGGGGATTCACCCCTCCACTTT
CDR3aa: CASSDLDRGDSPLHF
d_gene: .
v_gene: TRBV6-1
len: 15
abundance: .
j_gene: TRBJ1-6

CDR3nt: TGTGCCAGCAGCTTAGGGCAGGGTCCAGATACGCAGTATTTT
CDR3aa: CASSLGQGPDTQYF
d_gene: .
v_gene: TRBV11-3
len: 14
abundance: .
j_gene: TRBJ2-3

CDR3nt: TGCGCCAGCAGCCCGTCGGGGGGGACAGAGAATTCACCCCTCCACTTT
CDR3aa: CASSPSGGTENSPLHF
d_gene: TRBD1
v_gene: TRBV5-1
len: 16
abundance: .
j_gene: TRBJ1-6